This T cell receptor beta chain appears in the sequencing data of a study of T-cell reconstitution after alpha-beta-depleted transplantation in children. General study results and limits: At around two months after transplant, the alpha-beta T cells were reportedly derived from several hundred expanded clones that came from non-depleted graft cells.

The TCRbeta library was prepared with unique molecular identifiers. TCRdb passed the PCR reads through MiXCR, listing each CDR3 protein once. The sample holds 350,000 to 500,000 distinct CDR3 sequences, roughly two fifths seen once. On this clonotype itself: Antigen: not known.

Trimming left V 5 bases short and J 4 bases short, with 12 bases between. The CDR3 runs 14 residues. Germline CDR1 and CDR2: LNHDA and SQIVND (reference sequence). Specimen: PBMCs, collected before TCRalphabeta/CD19-depleted stem cell transplant. This clonotype was sampled from a girl aged 2-9 years with aplastic anemia, due to receive a stem cell transplant. The V gene is TRBV19, the J gene TRBJ2-1, with D possibly being TRBD2 (6 bases). For the CDR3, the DNA is TGTGCCAGTAGTGCGGGGAGGAGATACAATGAGCAGTTCTTC. Translating it yields CASSAGRRYNEQFF.